The 8 T cell receptor beta chains reported below all come from one sample, sequenced in a study of blood T cell repertoires in COVID-19. Sequenced by immunoSEQ multiplex PCR; TCRdb stores in-frame clones only, minus some. The sample has 400,000 to 450,000 clones, around 87% seen once; the top ten hold 0.9% to 1.2%. Sequences were obtained from PBMCs or T cells enriched from blood (not recorded which). These receptors were collected from a young man who had recovered from COVID-19.

The V call is TRBV24-1, the J call TRBJ1-1; 7 nucleotides align to TRBD1. Germline CDR1 is KGHDR and CDR2 is SFDVKD. With 3 bases clipped from V and 3 bases from J, the junction kept 6 bases outside the gene matches. The CDR3 extends over 15 amino acids. The CDR3 loop reads CATSDADTGDTEAFF. DNA of the CDR3: TGTGCCACCAGTGATGCCGATACAGGGGACACTGAAGCTTTCTTT.

J is TRBJ2-5 and V is TRBV28; D might be TRBD1 (5 bases). V lost 5 bases and J lost 3, with 13 bases in between. CDR1 and CDR2 from the germline V gene are MDHEN and SYDVKM. CDR3 length: 14 residues. The CDR3 reads CASSRTPTEETQYF. The CDR3 DNA reads TGTGCCAGCAGTCGAACCCCGACAGAAGAGACCCAGTACTTC.

The DNA of the CDR3 is TGCGCCAGCAGCTTCGGGGGGGCCTCCTACGAGCAGTACTTC. The encoded protein is CASSFGGASYEQYF. The rearrangement links TRBV5-1 to TRBJ2-7; 8 bases are a match to TRBD2. Germline assignment: CDR1 SGHRS and CDR2 YFSETQ. V lost 2 bases to trimming and J lost 0 bases; unmatched junction nucleotides: 1. This CDR3 is built from 14 residues.

The chain is built from TRBV28 and TRBJ2-7; D may be TRBD2 (5 bases). The V gene lost 5 bases and the J gene lost 2 bases, with 16 bases spanning the gap. Germline CDR1 and CDR2: MDHEN and SYDVKM. This CDR3 comprises 15 residues. CDR3 nucleotides: TGTGCCAGCAGTGGGCCGGGAACCATCACCTACGAGCAGTACTTC. Amino acids: CASSGPGTITYEQYF. Looking up the rest from reference TRBV28 and TRBJ2-7 gives the full variable domain: DVKVTQSSRYLVKRTGEKVFLECVQDMDHENMFWYRQDPGLGLRLIYFSYDVKMKEKGDIPEGYSVSREKKERFSLILESASTNQTSMYLCASSGPGTITYEQYFGPGTRLTVT.

V gene TRBV19 combines with J gene TRBJ2-7, with 11 bases matching TRBD2. This CDR3 is built from 14 residues. V gave up 8 bases and J gave up 2 bases; unmatched junction bases: 5. Germline V lookup: CDR1 LNHDA, CDR2 SQIVND (reference sequence). The CDR3 loop reads CASGIAGGPYEQYF. CDR3 sequence (DNA): TGTGCCAGTGGAATAGCGGGAGGGCCCTACGAGCAGTACTTC.

The J gene is TRBJ2-1, the V gene TRBV6-1; 11 bases match TRBD2. V shed 3 bases and J 6 bases; nucleotides not matched to a gene: 10. The CDR3 has 17 residues. Germline V CDR1 and CDR2: MNHNS, SASEGT. The CDR3 is CASSERAIAGGPNEQFF. CDR3 coding DNA: TGTGCCAGCAGTGAGAGGGCCATAGCGGGAGGGCCCAATGAGCAGTTCTTC.

The V and J genes are TRBV5-1 and TRBJ1-2; D not certain. Per germline, CDR1 SGHRS and CDR2 YFSETQ. The CDR3 contains 15 residues. With 4 bases removed from V and 4 bases from J, the gap between germline ends came to 17 bases. Here the CDR3 reads CASSQGRGGSYGYTF. CDR3 bases: TGCGCCAGCAGCCAAGGACGGGGAGGGAGCTATGGCTACACCTTC.

The chain uses TRBV20-1 and TRBJ2-7; TRBD2 matches 8 bases. Per the germline V gene, CDR1 is DFQATT and CDR2 is SNEGSKA (reference sequence). Losses at the gene ends were 3 bases for V and 2 bases for J; bases not matched to a gene: 6. This CDR3 is built from 14 residues. CDR3 region: CSASGVTSAYEQYF. The CDR3 coding sequence is TGCAGTGCTAGTGGCGTGACTAGCGCCTACGAGCAGTACTTC.